The next 9 T cell receptor beta chains were all read from a single sample in a study of T cells in localized non-small cell lung cancer. This table comes from immunoSEQ multiplex PCR, and its TCRdb copy is limited to in-frame clones, with some not included. Among about 40,000 clones listed, about four fifths were seen once. Sequenced here: peripheral blood mononuclear cells, sampled before any cancer treatment. These receptors were taken from a male donor aged 60 or older with stage II lung adenocarcinoma.

The chain is built from TRBV6-5 and TRBJ2-5; D is uncertain. With the DNA end fitting TRBJ2-7 better, the J assignment may be wrong. The germline CDR1 and CDR2 sequences are MNHEY and SVGAGI. CDR3 length: 12 residues. The CDR3 protein is CATARAGGEQYF. The DNA of the CDR3 is TGTGCCACCGCCCGGGCCGGCGGCGAGCAGTACTTC.

This chain links TRBV6-5 with TRBJ2-7; D is ambiguous. Trimming pared 0 bases from V and 0 bases from J, leaving 6 bases between. The germline gives CDR1 MNHEY, CDR2 SVGAGI. This CDR3 has 14 residues. The CDR3 spells CASSYSPLSYEQYF. CDR3 nucleotide sequence: TGTGCCAGCAGTTACTCCCCTCTCTCCTACGAGCAGTACTTC.

This rearrangement joins TRBV28 to TRBJ2-3; TRBD2 agrees at 12 bases. Germline CDR1 MDHEN, CDR2 SYDVKM. V lost 7 bases and J lost 7; bases outside the gene matches: 21. The length of the CDR3 is 19 residues. The CDR3 DNA reads TGTGCCAGCAACCCGCTAGCGGGAGGGCCGGGTGTTTCCATGAATACGCAGTATTTT. Translated: CASNPLAGGPGVSMNTQYF.

This clone has a handful of counts. The chain couples TRBV27 to TRBJ2-3; D not resolved. CDR1 and CDR2 from the germline V gene are MNHEY and SMNVEV (reference sequence). CDR3 length: 13 amino acids. V lost 3 bases and J 2 bases, leaving 6 bases between the germline ends. CDR3 nucleotide sequence: TGTGCCAGCAGTTTCCTCCTCACAGATACGCAGTATTTT. Amino acid sequence: CASSFLLTDTQYF.

The chain is built from TRBV11-2 and TRBJ2-7, with a tentative D call TRBD2 (7 bases). Germline V gene data show CDR1 as SGHAT and CDR2 as FQNNGV. The CDR3 is 14 residues long. Trimming shortened V by 1 base and J by 9 bases, and 16 bases separated the two germline ends. The CDR3 DNA sequence: TGTGCCAGCAGCTTAGGGCCGGCGGGGGCCGGGCAGTACTTC. It encodes CASSLGPAGAGQYF.

V is TRBV7-9 and J is TRBJ1-2; D is undetermined. Trimming removed 7 bases from V and 7 bases from J, with 10 bases in between. Looked up from germline, CDR1 is SEHNR and CDR2 is FQNEAQ (reference sequence). This CDR3 has 11 amino acids. CDR3 sequence: CASTLGGGYTF. In DNA form, the CDR3 reads TGTGCCAGCACCCTAGGTGGTGGCTACACCTTC.

Worth noting for this clone: The sample contains more than one DNA sequence encoding this CDR3. The rearrangement links TRBV27 to TRBJ1-2, with D tentatively TRBD1 (5 bases). Germline loops: CDR1 MNHEY, CDR2 SMNVEV (reference sequence). The ends were cut back, 5 bases at V and 8 bases at J, with 15 bases in the middle. The CDR3 has 13 amino acids. CDR3 sequence: CASSPRPGGGYTF. Here the CDR3 DNA reads TGTGCCAGCAGTCCCCGGCCCGGGGGGGGCTACACCTTC.

The V and J genes are TRBV7-2 and TRBJ1-5; D remains unclear. The CDR3 consists of 15 residues. In germline, CDR1 is SGHTA, CDR2 FQGNSA. V shed 5 bases and J shed 5 bases, with 16 bases lying between them. The CDR3 loop is CASSLRGQSYQPQHF. The CDR3 DNA reads as TGTGCCAGCAGCCTAAGAGGGCAGTCCTATCAGCCCCAGCATTTT.

J is TRBJ2-7 and V is TRBV6-5; tentatively, D is TRBD1 (6 bases). The CDR3 has 15 residues. Germline V gene sequence: CDR1 MNHEY, CDR2 SVGAGI. Trimming cost V 0 bases and J 4 bases, with 13 bases left between them. This chain's CDR3 is CASSYSVRGTYEQYF. CDR3 bases: TGTGCCAGCAGTTACTCAGTCAGGGGCACGTACGAGCAGTACTTC.